Presented here are 17 T cell receptor beta chains from one specimen sequenced in a study of T-cell reconstitution after alpha-beta-depleted transplantation in children. Construction of the TCRbeta library involved unique molecular identifiers. TCRdb processed the PCR reads anew with MiXCR; each CDR3 protein has one entry. The sample lists some 200,000 distinct CDR3 sequences; approximately 6.6% were seen once. The source was PBMCs from the stem cell graft donor, collected from the stem cell graft. The receptors derive from a human donor who donated a stem cell graft to a child with Wiskott-Aldrich syndrome.

This clonotype was observed at least ten times. The chain joins TRBV6-5 to TRBJ2-3, with TRBD1 identical over 9 bases. V shed 6 bases and J 4 bases; nucleotides not matched to a gene: 5. The CDR3 sequence is 14 residues long. From germline, CDR1 is MNHEY and CDR2 SVGAGI. CDR3: CASRYRDRADTQYF. In nucleotides, the CDR3 is TGTGCCAGCAGGTACCGGGACAGGGCAGATACGCAGTATTTT.

Ten or more counts support this clonotype. The genes are TRBV5-1 and TRBJ2-7; 9 bases map to TRBD1. Germline CDR1 SGHRS, CDR2 YFSETQ. This CDR3 region has 15 residues. V was pared by 4 bases and J by 5 bases, with 10 bases of the junction left unmatched. CDR3 bases: TGCGCCAGCAGCAGGACAGGGGCCGCATCTCACGAGCAGTACTTC. The encoded protein is CASSRTGAASHEQYF.

The rearrangement joins TRBV7-2 to TRBJ1-1, with TRBD1 identical over 7 bases. The CDR3 runs to 14 residues. CDR1 is SGHTA and CDR2 is FQGNSA in the germline V gene. V gave up 4 bases and J gave up 1 base; unmatched junction bases: 3. CDR3 DNA sequence: TGTGCCAGCAGCTCCCAGGGGGGGAACACTGAAGCTTTCTTT. Amino acid sequence: CASSSQGGNTEAFF.

This clonotype was recorded at least ten times. This chain uses TRBV20-1 with TRBJ2-3; 9 bases line up with TRBD2. Per the germline V gene, CDR1 is DFQATT and CDR2 is SNEGSKA (reference sequence). CDR3 length: 15 amino acids. J lost 0 bases, V lost 4 bases, and 5 bases had no gene match. CDR3 loop: CSAKSGGTSTDTQYF. Here the CDR3 DNA reads TGCAGTGCTAAGAGCGGGGGGACTAGCACAGATACGCAGTATTTT.

This clonotype was observed many times. The rearrangement links TRBV4-3 to TRBJ2-2; possible D gene TRBD2, 5 bases. The V and J ends lost 0 bases and 0 bases respectively, with 11 bases between them. This CDR3 contains 17 residues. The V gene's germline CDR1 is LGHNA and CDR2 YSLEER. The CDR3 loop reads CASSQDLGAANTGELFF. CDR3 bases: TGCGCCAGCAGCCAAGATCTTGGAGCGGCGAACACCGGGGAGCTGTTTTTT.

The sample holds many counts of this clonotype. V gene TRBV7-2 combines with J gene TRBJ2-1; D is unresolved. V shed 4 bases and J shed 7 bases, with 8 bases lying between them. Germline values: CDR1 SGHTA, CDR2 FQGNSA. The CDR3 has 12 residues. The DNA for the CDR3 is TGTGCCAGCAGCTCCGTATTGAATGAGCAGTTCTTC. Its protein product is CASSSVLNEQFF. The variable domain in full, completed from reference TRBV7-2 and TRBJ2-1, reads GAGVSQSPSNKVTEKGKDVELRCDPISGHTALYWYRQSLGQGLEFLIYFQGNSAPDKSGLPSDRFSAERTGGSVSTLTIQRTQQEDSAVYLCASSSVLNEQFFGPGTRLTVL.

This clonotype has more than one count but fewer than ten. The V call is TRBV14, the J call TRBJ2-1; D perhaps matches TRBD2 (6 bases). Trimming removed 3 bases at V and 2 bases at J, with 11 bases between. Germline CDR1 SGHDN, CDR2 FVKESK. The length of the CDR3 is 15 residues. CDR3: CASSQRSGAYNEQFF. The CDR3 DNA follows: TGTGCCAGCAGCCAGCGTAGCGGAGCCTACAATGAGCAGTTCTTC. The full variable domain, rest sourced from reference TRBV14 and TRBJ2-1, is EAGVTQFPSHSVIEKGQTVTLRCDPISGHDNLYWYRRVMGKEIKFLLHFVKESKQDESGMPNNRFLAERTGGTYSTLKVQPAELEDSGVYFCASSQRSGAYNEQFFGPGTRLTVL.

This clonotype has ten or more counts. The rearrangement links TRBV7-9 to TRBJ2-2; D perhaps matches TRBD2 (5 bases). Germline V gene sequence: CDR1 SEHNR, CDR2 FQNEAQ (reference sequence). This CDR3 is built from 12 residues. V lost 3 bases, J lost 6 bases, and 5 bases lay in between. The CDR3 is CASSFGAGELFF. The CDR3 DNA reads TGTGCCAGCAGCTTCGGGGCCGGGGAGCTGTTTTTT.

This clonotype has a count of ten or more. The chain is built from TRBV9 and TRBJ2-1; possibly TRBD1 or TRBD2 for D (5 bases each). The CDR3 runs to 16 residues. Germline CDR1 is SGDLS and CDR2 is YYNGEE. V was shortened by 4 bases and J by 0 bases, with 14 bases between the two germline ends. The CDR3 nucleotides are TGTGCCAGCAGCCTCCAGGGTGGGAGCTCCTACAATGAGCAGTTCTTC. Amino acid sequence: CASSLQGGSSYNEQFF.

The chain carries TRBV7-8 and TRBJ2-7, with 9 bases lining up with TRBD1. Unmatched junction bases numbered 9, after V lost 3 bases and J lost 6 bases. CDR1 and CDR2 (germline): SGHVS, FQNEAQ. This CDR3 is built from 15 residues. In nucleotides, the CDR3 is TGTGCCAGCAGCTTTCAGGGACAGGGTTTCGGCGAGCAGTACTTC. Amino acid sequence: CASSFQGQGFGEQYF.

This clonotype was observed at least ten times. The chain recombines TRBV28 with TRBJ2-7; 8 bases match TRBD1. The germline CDR1 and CDR2 sequences are MDHEN and SYDVKM. V dropped 5 bases and J dropped 2; count of bases not matched to a gene: 8. This CDR3 comprises 15 residues. CDR3 coding DNA: TGTGCCAGCAGTCCTGACGACAGGGGCGCCTACGAGCAGTACTTC. Its protein product is CASSPDDRGAYEQYF.

This clonotype has only a few counts. This sequence joins TRBV5-4 and TRBJ2-1, with a tentative D call TRBD2 (5 bases). Looked up from germline, CDR1 is SGHNT and CDR2 is YYREEE (reference sequence). The germline V and J ends were trimmed by 4 bases and 0 bases, with 11 bases remaining between them. The CDR3 has 15 amino acids. This chain's CDR3 is CASSVDSISYNEQFF. In DNA, the CDR3 is TGTGCCAGCAGCGTGGACTCTATCTCCTACAATGAGCAGTTCTTC.

In this sample, this clonotype turned up many times. The chain carries TRBV6-5 and TRBJ1-5, with TRBD1 as a possible D gene (6 bases). This CDR3 is built from 14 residues. Germline loops: CDR1 MNHEY, CDR2 SVGAGI. V was shortened by 4 bases and J by 9 bases, with 16 bases between the two germline ends. The CDR3 DNA sequence: TGTGCCAGCAGTTTGAACAGGGACGGGGGGCCCCAGCATTTT. As protein: CASSLNRDGGPQHF.

Concerning this clonotype: The junction differs from germline at one of its ends, possibly a read error. The V call is TRBV3-1, the J call TRBJ1-2; D unresolved. The CDR3 totals 12 residues. The germline CDR1 and CDR2 sequences are LGHDT and YNNKEL (reference sequence). This CDR3 reads CASSPRRGGLNF. For the CDR3, the DNA is TGTGCCAGCAGCCCGCGCCGAGGAGGGCTAAACTTC.

This clonotype was counted many times. The rearrangement links TRBV27 to TRBJ1-4, with D hard to call. This CDR3 has 13 residues. Trimming stripped 2 bases from V and 7 bases from J, with 8 bases between. Germline V gene data show CDR1 as MNHEY and CDR2 as SMNVEV (reference sequence). This chain's CDR3 is CASSLRPAEKLFF. The CDR3 DNA reads as TGTGCCAGCAGTTTAAGGCCTGCTGAAAAACTGTTTTTT.

This clonotype came up many times. V gene TRBV6-2 or TRBV6-3 combines with J gene TRBJ1-1; D is uncertain. The length of the CDR3 is 14 residues. Germline V lookup: CDR1 MNHEY, CDR2 SVGEGT. V lost 2 bases to trimming and J lost 3 bases, with 10 bases between them. Written as DNA, the CDR3 is TGTGCCAGCAGTTACGCAGGATCGGACACTGAAGCTTTCTTT. It encodes CASSYAGSDTEAFF.

Ten or more counts support this clonotype. The chain is built from TRBV29-1 and TRBJ2-7, with unresolved D. CDR1 is SQVTM, CDR2 ANQGSEA, per germline. CDR3 size: 13 residues. Trimming removed 2 bases from V and 0 bases from J, with 8 bases in between. The CDR3 DNA is TGCAGCGTTGAAACAGCGAGCTCCTACGAGCAGTACTTC. It codes for CSVETASSYEQYF.